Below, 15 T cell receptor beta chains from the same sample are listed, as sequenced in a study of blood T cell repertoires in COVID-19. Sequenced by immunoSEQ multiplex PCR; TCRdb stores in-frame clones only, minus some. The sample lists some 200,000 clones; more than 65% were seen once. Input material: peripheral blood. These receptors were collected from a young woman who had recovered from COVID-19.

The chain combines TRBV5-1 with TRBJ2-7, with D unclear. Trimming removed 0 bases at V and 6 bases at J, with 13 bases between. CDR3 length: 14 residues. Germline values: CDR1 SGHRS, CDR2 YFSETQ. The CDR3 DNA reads TGCGCCAGCAGCTTGGGCTCCCTCCCCGGCGAGCAGTACTTC. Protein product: CASSLGSLPGEQYF.

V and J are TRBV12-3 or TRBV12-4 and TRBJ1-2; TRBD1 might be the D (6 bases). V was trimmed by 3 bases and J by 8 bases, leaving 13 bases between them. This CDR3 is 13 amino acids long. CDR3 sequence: CASSLTGAIGYTF. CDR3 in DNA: TGTGCCAGCAGTTTGACAGGTGCGATCGGCTACACCTTC.

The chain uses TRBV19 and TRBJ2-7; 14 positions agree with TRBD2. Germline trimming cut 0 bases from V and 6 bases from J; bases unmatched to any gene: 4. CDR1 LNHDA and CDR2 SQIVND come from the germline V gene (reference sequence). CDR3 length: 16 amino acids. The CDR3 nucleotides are TGTGCCAGTAGTATAGACCTGGGACTAGCGGGAGTCGAGCAGTACTTC. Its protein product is CASSIDLGLAGVEQYF.

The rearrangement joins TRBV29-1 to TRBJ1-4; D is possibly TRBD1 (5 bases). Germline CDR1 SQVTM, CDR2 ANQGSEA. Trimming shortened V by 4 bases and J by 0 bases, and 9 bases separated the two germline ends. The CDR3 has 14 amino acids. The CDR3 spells CSVGRDATNEKLFF. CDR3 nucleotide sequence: TGCAGCGTTGGCAGGGATGCAACTAATGAAAAACTGTTTTTT.

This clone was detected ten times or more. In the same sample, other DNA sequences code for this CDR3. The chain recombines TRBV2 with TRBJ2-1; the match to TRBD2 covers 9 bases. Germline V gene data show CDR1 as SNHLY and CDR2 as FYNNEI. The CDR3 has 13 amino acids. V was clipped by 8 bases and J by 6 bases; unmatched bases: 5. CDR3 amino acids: CASVSGRSNEQFF. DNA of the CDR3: TGTGCCAGCGTGAGCGGGAGGAGCAATGAGCAGTTCTTC.

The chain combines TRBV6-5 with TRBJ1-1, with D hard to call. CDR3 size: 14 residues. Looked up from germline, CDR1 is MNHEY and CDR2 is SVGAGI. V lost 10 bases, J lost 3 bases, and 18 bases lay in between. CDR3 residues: CATLMTRLDTEAFF. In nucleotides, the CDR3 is TGTGCCACCCTCATGACTAGGTTGGACACTGAAGCTTTCTTT.

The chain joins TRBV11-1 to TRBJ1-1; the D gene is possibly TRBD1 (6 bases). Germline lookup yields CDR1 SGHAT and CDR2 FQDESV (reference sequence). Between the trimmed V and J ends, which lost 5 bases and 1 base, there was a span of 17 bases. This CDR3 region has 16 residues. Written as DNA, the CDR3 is TGTGCCAGCAGCCTCTTATCCGGGACAAGGAACACTGAAGCTTTCTTT. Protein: CASSLLSGTRNTEAFF.

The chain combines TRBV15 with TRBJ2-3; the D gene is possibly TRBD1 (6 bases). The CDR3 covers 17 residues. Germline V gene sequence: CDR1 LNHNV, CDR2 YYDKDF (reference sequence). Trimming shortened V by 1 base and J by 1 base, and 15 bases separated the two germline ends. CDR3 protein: CATSRAPYGGRTDTQYF. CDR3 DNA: TGTGCCACCAGCAGAGCGCCGTATGGGGGCCGCACAGATACGCAGTATTTT. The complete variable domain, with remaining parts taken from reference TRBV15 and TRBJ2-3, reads DAMVIQNPRYQVTQFGKPVTLSCSQTLNHNVMYWYQQKSSQAPKLLFHYYDKDFNNEADTPDNFQSRRPNTSFCFLDIRSPGLGDTAMYLCATSRAPYGGRTDTQYFGPGTRLTVL.

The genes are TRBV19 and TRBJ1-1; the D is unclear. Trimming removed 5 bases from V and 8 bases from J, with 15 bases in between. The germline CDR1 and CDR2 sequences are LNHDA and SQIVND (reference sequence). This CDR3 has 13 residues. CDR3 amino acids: CASSRMSGTEAFF. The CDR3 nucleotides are TGTGCCAGTAGTCGCATGTCAGGTACCGAAGCTTTCTTT.

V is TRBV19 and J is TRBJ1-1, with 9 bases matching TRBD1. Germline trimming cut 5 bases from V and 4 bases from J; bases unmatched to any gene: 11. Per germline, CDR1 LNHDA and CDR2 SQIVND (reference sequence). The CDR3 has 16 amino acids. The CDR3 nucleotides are TGTGCCAGTAGTGCTCACCGACAGGGGGGCAGCACTGAAGCTTTCTTT. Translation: CASSAHRQGGSTEAFF.

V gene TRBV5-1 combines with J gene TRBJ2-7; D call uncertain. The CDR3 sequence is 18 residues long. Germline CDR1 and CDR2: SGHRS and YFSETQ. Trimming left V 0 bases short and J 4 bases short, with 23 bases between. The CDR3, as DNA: TGCGCCAGCAGCTTGGCCCTGGGCACACCTCTTGGCACATACGAGCAGTACTTC. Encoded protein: CASSLALGTPLGTYEQYF.

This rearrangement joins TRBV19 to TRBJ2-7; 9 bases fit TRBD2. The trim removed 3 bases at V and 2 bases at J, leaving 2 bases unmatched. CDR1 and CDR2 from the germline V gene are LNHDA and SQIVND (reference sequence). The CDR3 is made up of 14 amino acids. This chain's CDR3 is CASSMAGGAYEQYF. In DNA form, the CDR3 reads TGTGCCAGTAGTATGGCGGGAGGGGCCTACGAGCAGTACTTC.

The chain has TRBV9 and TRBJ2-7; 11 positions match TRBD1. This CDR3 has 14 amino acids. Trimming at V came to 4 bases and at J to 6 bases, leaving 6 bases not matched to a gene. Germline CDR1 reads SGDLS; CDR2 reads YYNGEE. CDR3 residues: CASSYSGTGGEQYF. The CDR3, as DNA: TGTGCCAGCAGCTACTCCGGGACAGGGGGCGAGCAGTACTTC.

The CDR3 loop reads CASSQIHSYEQYF. The CDR3 region has the DNA TGTGCCAGCAGCCAAATCCACTCCTACGAGCAGTACTTC. The J gene is TRBJ2-7, the V gene TRBV14, with unresolved D. Germline CDR1 and CDR2: SGHDN and FVKESK. Trimming took 2 bases from V and 0 from J, leaving 5 bases between them. The CDR3 has 13 residues.

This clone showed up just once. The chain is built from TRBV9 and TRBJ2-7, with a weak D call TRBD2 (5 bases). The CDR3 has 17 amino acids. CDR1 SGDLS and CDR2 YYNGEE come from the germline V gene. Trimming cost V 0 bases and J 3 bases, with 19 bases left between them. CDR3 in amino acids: CASSVAPPGRAGYEQYF. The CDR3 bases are TGTGCCAGCAGCGTAGCACCCCCTGGGAGAGCAGGCTACGAGCAGTACTTC.